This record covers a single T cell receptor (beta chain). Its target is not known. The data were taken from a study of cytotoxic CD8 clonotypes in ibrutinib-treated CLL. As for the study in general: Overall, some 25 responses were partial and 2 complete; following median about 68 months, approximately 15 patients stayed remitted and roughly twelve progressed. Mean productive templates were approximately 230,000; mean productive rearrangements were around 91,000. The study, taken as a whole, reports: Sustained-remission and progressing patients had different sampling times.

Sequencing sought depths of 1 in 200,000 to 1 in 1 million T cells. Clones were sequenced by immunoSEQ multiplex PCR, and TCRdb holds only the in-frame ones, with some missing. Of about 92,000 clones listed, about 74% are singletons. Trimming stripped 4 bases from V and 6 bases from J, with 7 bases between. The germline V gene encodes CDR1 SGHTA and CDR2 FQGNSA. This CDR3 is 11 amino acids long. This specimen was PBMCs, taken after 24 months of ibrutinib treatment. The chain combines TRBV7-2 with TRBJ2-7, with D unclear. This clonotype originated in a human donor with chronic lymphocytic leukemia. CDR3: CASSSFSEQYF. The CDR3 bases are TGTGCCAGCAGCTCTTTCTCCGAGCAGTACTTC.